This TCR beta chain was recovered during a study of blood T cell repertoires in COVID-19. Looking at the study overall: T cells, B-cell-depleted T cells, or PBMCs provided the cDNA or gDNA that served as material.

The assay was immunoSEQ multiplex PCR, and TCRdb's table has in-frame clones only and misses some. The sample consists of around 340,000 clones, around 85% of them appearing once. Per the germline V gene, CDR1 is SGHAT and CDR2 is FQNNGV. The V segment lost 7 bases and the J segment 3 bases; nucleotides outside the gene matches: 11. CDR3 length: 16 amino acids. The study drew participants aged about 18 to 95 years from fewer than 30 US areas. The chain joins TRBV11-2 to TRBJ1-1; 10 bases fit TRBD1. The sequencing input was PBMCs or T cells enriched from blood (not recorded which). The TCR comes from a middle-aged woman with acute COVID-19. The CDR3 region is CASTIGVGTGDTEAFF. The DNA of the CDR3 is TGTGCCAGCACAATAGGCGTCGGGACAGGGGACACTGAAGCTTTCTTT.